The 8 T cell receptor beta chains given below trace back to one sample, sequenced in a study of shared clonotypes between healthy human individuals. The table came from immunoSEQ multiplex PCR; TCRdb's copy has only in-frame clones and leaves some out. This table holds around 2,100,000 clones, about 95% found once. CD8 cells classed as naive were CD45RO-negative and positively selected for CCR7, excluding terminally differentiated effector memory CD45RA+ cells. Sequencing was done on a sample of naive CD8+ T cells sorted from blood. The source is a man between 18 and 29 years old in good health.

The chain carries TRBV10-2 and TRBJ2-1; 10 bases line up with TRBD2. The CDR3 is made up of 15 amino acids. Germline assignment: CDR1 WSHSY and CDR2 SAAADI. J was trimmed by 8 bases and V by 10 bases; bases with no gene match: 14. DNA for the CDR3: TGCGCCACCCAACCCCCGGGACTAGCGAACGATGAGCAGTTCTTC. This codes for CATQPPGLANDEQFF.

This rearrangement joins TRBV30 to TRBJ1-5; D is possibly TRBD1 (6 bases). Looked up from germline, CDR1 is GTSNPN and CDR2 is SVGIG (reference sequence). CDR3 length: 15 residues. The ends were cut back, 5 bases at V and 4 bases at J, with 18 bases in the middle. The CDR3 DNA sequence: TGTGCCTGGGATGTTGGACAGAGTATTAATCAGCCCCAGCATTTT. This gives the protein CAWDVGQSINQPQHF. Combining the CDR3 with reference TRBV30 and TRBJ1-5 gives the whole variable domain SQTIHQWPATLVQPVGSPLSLECTVEGTSNPNLYWYRQAAGRGLQLLFYSVGIGQISSEVPQNLSASRPQDRQFILSSKKLLLSDSGFYLCAWDVGQSINQPQHFGDGTRLSIL.

The chain is built from TRBV19 and TRBJ2-7; 7 bases are shared with TRBD1. V lost 2 bases to trimming and J lost 3 bases; unmatched junction nucleotides: 7. Per germline, CDR1 LNHDA and CDR2 SQIVND (reference sequence). The CDR3 has 15 residues. CDR3 region: CASSINRDRGYEQYF. For the CDR3, the DNA is TGTGCCAGTAGTATAAACCGGGACAGAGGCTACGAGCAGTACTTC.

V is TRBV15 and J is TRBJ2-7; no definite D call. There are 13 residues in the CDR3. Germline V gene data show CDR1 as LNHNV and CDR2 as YYDKDF (reference sequence). The ends were cut back, 1 base at V and 5 bases at J, with 9 bases in the middle. The CDR3: CATSRVIWNEQYF. The CDR3 DNA reads TGTGCCACCAGCAGAGTTATCTGGAACGAGCAGTACTTC.

This clone was observed once. The chain combines TRBV11-2 with TRBJ2-5, with TRBD1 as a possible D gene (6 bases). CDR3 size: 14 residues. V dropped 3 bases and J dropped 2 bases, with 10 bases sitting between them. CDR1 is SGHAT, CDR2 FQNNGV, per germline. CDR3 region: CASSFGRGQETQYF. The CDR3 DNA reads TGTGCCAGCAGCTTCGGCAGGGGACAAGAGACCCAGTACTTC.

The chain is built from TRBV11-2 and TRBJ2-7; D is uncertain. The CDR3 has 12 residues. The ends were cut back, 5 bases at V and 4 bases at J, with 9 bases in the middle. CDR1 and CDR2 (germline): SGHAT, FQNNGV. CDR3 in amino acids: CASSLLQYEQYF. In DNA form, the CDR3 reads TGTGCCAGCAGCCTCCTACAGTACGAGCAGTACTTC.

This chain uses TRBV5-3 with TRBJ1-4; 7 nucleotides match TRBD1. TRBV5-3 is an ORF, with its function uncertain. The ends lost 4 bases at V and 5 bases at J; junction bases unmatched: 11. The CDR3 is 16 amino acids. As DNA, the CDR3 is TGTGCCAGAAGCAGCTGCCGGGACAGATTAAATGAAAAACTGTTTTTT. Translation: CARSSCRDRLNEKLFF.

This clone appeared once. V gene TRBV6-4 combines with J gene TRBJ2-1; 10 nucleotides match TRBD2. Germline CDR1 is MRHNA and CDR2 is SNTAGT. The length of the CDR3 is 17 residues. V was pared by 5 bases and J by 0 bases, with 7 bases of the junction left unmatched. Here the CDR3 DNA reads TGTGCCAGCAGTCCGACTAGCGGGTCTACCTCCTACAATGAGCAGTTCTTC. Its translation is CASSPTSGSTSYNEQFF.